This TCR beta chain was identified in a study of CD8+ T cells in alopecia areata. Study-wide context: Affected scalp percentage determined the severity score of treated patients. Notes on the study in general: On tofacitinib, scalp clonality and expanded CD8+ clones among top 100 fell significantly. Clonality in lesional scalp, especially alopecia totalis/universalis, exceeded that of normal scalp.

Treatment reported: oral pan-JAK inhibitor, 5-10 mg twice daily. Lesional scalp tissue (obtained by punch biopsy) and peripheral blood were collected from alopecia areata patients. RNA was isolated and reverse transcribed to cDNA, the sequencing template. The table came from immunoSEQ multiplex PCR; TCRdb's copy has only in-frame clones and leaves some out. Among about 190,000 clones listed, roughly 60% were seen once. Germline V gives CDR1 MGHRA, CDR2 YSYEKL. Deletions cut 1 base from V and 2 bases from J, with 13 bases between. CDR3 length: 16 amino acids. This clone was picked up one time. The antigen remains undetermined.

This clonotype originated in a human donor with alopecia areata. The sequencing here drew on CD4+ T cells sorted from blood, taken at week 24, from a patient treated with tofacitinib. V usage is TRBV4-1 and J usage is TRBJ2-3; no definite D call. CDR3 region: CASSQAFGLPTDTQYF. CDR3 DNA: TGCGCCAGCAGCCAAGCGTTTGGGTTACCCACAGATACGCAGTATTTT.